Following are 5 T cell receptor beta chains from one sample sequenced in a study of blood T cell repertoires in COVID-19. Method: immunoSEQ multiplex PCR; TCRdb's copy keeps in-frame clones and lacks some. The sample has 140,000 or so clones; approximately 81% are singletons. Sequenced material: peripheral blood. Receptors were obtained from a human donor with acute or convalescent COVID-19. The donor label of this sample is uncertain.

This clone came up once. The chain uses TRBV5-6 and TRBJ1-3; the D gene is possibly TRBD1 (6 bases). This CDR3 is 15 amino acids long. Germline CDR1 is SGHDT and CDR2 is YYEEEE. Trimming removed 0 bases from V and 0 bases from J, with 7 bases in between. As DNA, the CDR3 is TGTGCCAGCAGCTTGGGGACAGCCTCTGGAAACACCATATATTTT. This sequence encodes CASSLGTASGNTIYF. Supplemented by reference TRBV5-6 and TRBJ1-3, the full variable domain reads DAGVTQSPTHLIKTRGQQVTLRCSPKSGHDTVSWYQQALGQGPQFIFQYYEEEERQRGNFPDRFSGHQFPNYSSELNVNALLLGDSALYLCASSLGTASGNTIYFGEGSWLTVV.

As to this clone: At the DNA level, this CDR3 is encoded by other sequences in the same sample as well. The rearrangement links TRBV3-1 (or the pseudogene TRBV3-2) to TRBJ1-5, with 11 bases that match TRBD1. Germline-derived CDR1 and CDR2 are LGHDT and YNNKEL (reference sequence). The CDR3 length is 16 residues. The junction had 4 bases not matched to a gene; V was cut back by 5 bases and J by 1 base. This CDR3 reads CASSLGTGGSNQPQHF. CDR3 in DNA: TGTGCCAGCAGCTTAGGGACAGGGGGAAGCAATCAGCCCCAGCATTTT.

The chain couples TRBV4-2 to TRBJ2-3; the match to TRBD2 covers 9 bases. The CDR3 consists of 16 residues. Germline V gene lookup returns CDR1 LGHNA and CDR2 YNFKEQ. With V trimmed by 3 bases and J by 3 bases, 7 bases remained unmatched. CDR3 residues: CASSHPPGLATDTQYF. DNA for the CDR3: TGTGCCAGCAGCCATCCCCCCGGACTAGCGACAGATACGCAGTATTTT.

The rearrangement links TRBV10-3 to TRBJ2-7; 9 bases fit TRBD1. The CDR3 is 13 residues long. Germline V gene lookup returns CDR1 ENHRY and CDR2 SYGVKD. V shed 6 bases, J shed 3 bases, and the junction held 3 bases outside the gene matches. DNA for the CDR3: TGTGCCATCAGGTTGACAGGGGGCTACGAGCAGTACTTC. Translation: CAIRLTGGYEQYF.

This chain connects TRBV12-3 or TRBV12-4 to TRBJ1-2; D is perhaps TRBD1 (5 bases). Trimming shortened V by 6 bases and J by 3 bases, and 11 bases separated the two germline ends. This CDR3 region has 13 residues. The CDR3 DNA reads TGTGCCAGCAGCCCGCAGGGTTACTATGGCTACACCTTC. Translated: CASSPQGYYGYTF.